This is a list of T cell receptor beta chains from one sample in a study of T cell responses to AZD1222 COVID-19 vaccine. TCRdb keeps only in-frame clones here, not all; method: immunoSEQ multiplex PCR. The sample holds about 140,000 clones, just under 95% seen once. The sequenced sample was peripheral blood, obtained 28 days after the second AZD1222 dose. These receptors all stem from an adult who received the AZD1222 COVID-19 vaccine. The CDR3 runs from the conserved cysteine through the conserved F or W. D genes are given only for firm matches. Not all rows give a size; the values are once, few, many and, for expanded clones, a class.

v_gene	j_gene	abundance	len	d_gene	CDR3aa	CDR3nt
TRBV6-2/TRBV6-3	TRBJ2-3	NA	15	TRBD2	CASGRGGLSTDTQYF	TGTGCCAGCGGCCGCGGGGGGCTTAGCACAGATACGCAGTATTTT
TRBV4-1	TRBJ2-2	NA	17	NA	CASSQDSPWGVGGELFF	TGCGCCAGCAGCCAAGATAGCCCTTGGGGAGTCGGCGGGGAGCTGTTTTTT
TRBV7-9	TRBJ1-1	NA	15	TRBD1	CASRRGQELNTEAFF	TGTGCCAGCAGAAGGGGACAGGAACTTAACACTGAAGCTTTCTTT
TRBV6-2/TRBV6-3	TRBJ2-3	NA	17	TRBD2	CASSYAPSGGVTDTQYF	TGTGCCAGCAGTTACGCCCCTAGCGGGGGGGTCACAGATACGCAGTATTTT
TRBV5-4	TRBJ2-7	NA	15	NA	CASSSDPAESYEQYF	TGTGCCAGCAGCTCCGATCCGGCCGAGTCCTACGAGCAGTACTTC
TRBV24-1	TRBJ1-5	NA	12	NA	CATSDQRSMQHF	TGTGCCACCAGTGACCAGAGAAGTATGCAGCATTTT
TRBV21-1	TRBJ1-2	NA	16	NA	CASSGGTGLLPYGYTF	TGTGCCAGCAGCGGCGGGACAGGACTATTACCCTATGGCTACACCTTC
TRBV5-1	TRBJ1-5	NA	15	NA	CASSLEGIGNQPQHF	TGCGCCAGCAGCTTGGAGGGAATCGGCAATCAGCCCCAGCATTTT
TRBV7-9	TRBJ1-2	NA	14	TRBD1	CAIPEQGAFYGYTF	TGTGCCATTCCGGAGCAGGGGGCTTTCTATGGCTACACCTTC
TRBV3-1/TRBV3-2	TRBJ1-2	NA	15	NA	CASSHSAGGMGGYTF	TGTGCCAGCAGCCACTCCGCGGGAGGAATGGGGGGCTACACCTTC
TRBV12-3/TRBV12-4	TRBJ1-2	few	13	NA	CASSDDWRSRYTF	TGTGCCAGCAGTGATGACTGGAGGTCACGCTACACCTTC
TRBV5-1	TRBJ1-3	NA	16	NA	CASSLTIGKSGNTIYF	TGCGCCAGCAGCTTGACTATAGGGAAATCTGGAAACACCATATATTTT
TRBV29-1	TRBJ1-1	NA	13	NA	CSVQQWMNTEAFF	TGCAGCGTTCAACAGTGGATGAACACTGAAGCTTTCTTT
TRBV7-9	TRBJ2-7	NA	13	NA	CASSRAVDYEQYF	TGTGCCAGCAGCCGGGCGGTCGACTACGAGCAGTACTTC
TRBV12-5	TRBJ1-5	NA	11	NA	CASGYDQPQHF	TGTGCTAGTGGCTACGATCAGCCCCAGCATTTT
TRBV2	TRBJ2-5	NA	11	NA	CASRTEETQYF	TGTGCCAGCAGGACGGAAGAGACCCAGTACTTC
TRBV6-5	TRBJ2-4	NA	14	NA	CASARTGLKNIQYF	TGTGCCAGCGCACGAACAGGGTTGAAGAACATTCAGTACTTC
TRBV18	TRBJ2-7	NA	13	NA	CASSPAGFYEQYF	TGTGCCAGCTCACCAGCGGGATTCTACGAGCAGTACTTC
TRBV6-5	TRBJ1-2	few	14	TRBD1	CASKMTGTGYGYTF	TGTGCCAGTAAAATGACCGGGACAGGGTATGGCTACACCTTC
TRBV7-2	TRBJ2-1	NA	15	TRBD2	CASLLGLAENNEQFF	TGTGCCAGCTTACTGGGACTAGCGGAAAACAATGAGCAGTTCTTC
TRBV19	TRBJ2-1	NA	15	TRBD2	CASSMFGTSLDEQFF	TGTGCCAGTAGTATGTTTGGGACTAGTCTCGATGAGCAGTTCTTC
TRBV11-2	TRBJ1-6	NA	17	NA	CASSKSSWAINDSPLHF	TGTGCCAGCAGTAAATCCTCATGGGCGATTAATGATTCACCCCTCCACTTT
TRBV27	TRBJ2-4	NA	13	TRBD1	CASSYRQGNIQYF	TGTGCCAGCAGTTATCGACAGGGAAACATTCAGTACTTC
TRBV7-9	TRBJ2-3	NA	14	TRBD2	CASSLGLSTDTQYF	TGTGCCAGCAGCCTGGGACTAAGCACAGATACGCAGTATTTT
TRBV3-1/TRBV3-2	TRBJ1-1	few	15	NA	CASTHRQGLNTEAFF	TGTGCCAGCACCCACCGGCAGGGGCTAAACACTGAAGCTTTCTTT
TRBV19	TRBJ2-1	NA	15	TRBD1	CASSMEGGHYNEQFF	TGTGCCAGTAGTATGGAAGGGGGCCACTACAATGAGCAGTTCTTC
TRBV28	TRBJ1-1	NA	11	NA	CASRGYTEAFF	TGTGCCAGTCGTGGGTACACTGAAGCTTTCTTT
TRBV28	TRBJ1-2	NA	15	TRBD1	CASSDPQGGNYGYTF	TGTGCCAGCAGTGACCCACAGGGGGGGAACTATGGCTACACCTTC
TRBV2	TRBJ1-1	NA	11	NA	CASTADFEAFF	TGTGCCAGCACCGCAGACTTTGAAGCTTTCTTT
TRBV3-1/TRBV3-2	TRBJ1-3	NA	15	NA	CASSGNRYPGNTIYF	TGTGCCAGCAGCGGAAACAGGTACCCTGGAAACACCATATATTTT
TRBV7-2	TRBJ2-1	NA	14	NA	CASSSGGNYNEQFF	TGTGCCAGCAGCTCGGGGGGCAATTACAATGAGCAGTTCTTC
TRBV6-5	TRBJ2-1	NA	15	TRBD1	CASSSGTGGYNEQFF	TGTGCCAGCAGTTCAGGGACAGGGGGGTACAATGAGCAGTTCTTC
TRBV4-1	TRBJ1-5	NA	14	TRBD1	CASSQRQGIWPQHF	TGCGCCAGCAGCCAGAGACAGGGCATTTGGCCCCAGCATTTT
TRBV7-2	TRBJ2-1	NA	14	TRBD2	CASSLTPARSGGLF	TGTGCCAGCAGCTTGACCCCCGCCCGCAGCGGGGGACTCTTC
TRBV7-8	TRBJ1-5	NA	17	TRBD1	CASSLGRYRGQDQPQHF	TGTGCCAGCAGCTTAGGCCGCTACAGGGGGCAGGATCAGCCCCAGCATTTT
TRBV7-9	TRBJ2-7	NA	13	NA	CASIRTDTYEQYF	TGTGCCAGCATCAGGACAGATACCTACGAGCAGTACTTC
TRBV28	TRBJ2-5	NA	15	NA	CASSLGSAGQETQYF	TGTGCCAGCAGTTTAGGATCGGCCGGGCAAGAGACCCAGTACTTC
TRBV7-6	TRBJ1-1	NA	15	NA	CASSSLDGPNTEAFF	TGTGCCAGCAGTTCCCTGGACGGGCCTAACACTGAAGCTTTCTTT
TRBV7-8	TRBJ2-1	NA	13	TRBD2	CASSLGGFQEQFF	TGTGCCAGCAGCTTGGGGGGGTTCCAGGAGCAGTTCTTC
TRBV7-8	TRBJ2-6	NA	15	NA	CASSPWVSGANVLTF	TGTGCCAGCAGCCCGTGGGTCTCTGGGGCCAACGTCCTGACTTTC
TRBV5-1	TRBJ1-2	NA	17	NA	CASSLGPNRIKFYGHTF	TGCGCCAGCAGCTTGGGGCCGAACAGAATTAAATTCTATGGCCACACCTTC
TRBV6-5	TRBJ2-2	NA	14	NA	CASSETPNTGELFF	TGTGCCAGCAGCGAGACACCCAACACCGGGGAGCTGTTTTTT
TRBV27	TRBJ1-1	NA	15	NA	CASSRSSGERGEAFF	TGTGCCAGCAGTCGCAGTTCAGGGGAGAGGGGTGAAGCTTTCTTT
TRBV4-1	TRBJ1-4	NA	15	NA	CASSQLQGRNEKLFF	TGCGCCAGCAGCCAACTACAGGGTCGCAATGAAAAACTGTTTTTT
TRBV7-3	TRBJ2-1	NA	17	TRBD2	CASSPGTSRSSYNEQFF	TGTGCCAGCAGCCCCGGGACTAGCAGGAGCTCCTACAATGAGCAGTTCTTC
TRBV9	TRBJ2-1	NA	17	NA	CASSVGPGVSSYNEQFF	TGTGCCAGCAGCGTAGGTCCTGGCGTGAGCTCCTACAATGAGCAGTTCTTC
TRBV19	TRBJ2-1	NA	15	TRBD1	CASRRTGNSYNEQFF	TGTGCCAGTAGGCGGACAGGAAACTCCTACAATGAGCAGTTCTTC
TRBV7-8	TRBJ2-2	NA	14	NA	CASSPGQFTGELFF	TGTGCCAGCAGCCCTGGACAGTTCACCGGGGAGCTGTTTTTT
TRBV30	TRBJ2-1	NA	17	NA	CAWSASLGRSSYNEQFF	TGTGCCTGGAGTGCCTCCCTGGGACGGAGCTCCTACAATGAGCAGTTCTTC
TRBV5-6	TRBJ2-4	NA	13	NA	CASSLVSENIQYF	TGTGCCAGCAGCTTGGTCTCTGAAAACATTCAGTACTTC
TRBV6-6	TRBJ2-7	NA	14	NA	CASSLGRGPYEQYF	TGTGCCAGCAGCCTAGGCAGGGGACCCTACGAGCAGTACTTC